These 18 T cell receptor beta chains came from one sample sequenced in a study of OX40 agonist ivuxolimab in advanced cancers. Sequenced by immunoSEQ multiplex PCR; TCRdb stores in-frame clones only, minus some. This table has about 46,000 clones, around 90% appearing once. Sequences were derived from CD4+ or CD8+ T cells sorted from blood, sampled in a trial of the OX40 agonist ivuxolimab. The receptors come from an adult with an advanced solid tumor such as melanoma, head and neck, liver or kidney cancer.

The chain links TRBV2 to TRBJ1-5; D is undetermined. CDR1 is SNHLY and CDR2 is FYNNEI in the germline V gene. V was pared by 6 bases and J by 5 bases, with 17 bases between. This CDR3 is 15 amino acids long. CDR3 DNA sequence: TGTGCCAGCAGCCCCTTGATGACCTCCGATCAGCCCCAGCATTTT. Residues: CASSPLMTSDQPQHF.

J is TRBJ2-7 and V is TRBV7-9; possibly TRBD2 for D (7 bases). In germline, CDR1 is SEHNR, CDR2 FQNEAQ (reference sequence). The CDR3 sequence is 12 residues long. The CDR3 DNA follows: TGTGCGGGGGGGGCTACCTCCTACGAGCAGTACTTC. This encodes CAGGATSYEQYF.

The chain joins TRBV6-5 to TRBJ1-2; D gene ambiguous. The CDR3 length is 12 residues. V gave up 3 bases and J gave up 11 bases, with 13 bases separating them. CDR1 and CDR2 from the germline V gene are MNHEY and SVGAGI. The CDR3 bases are TGTGCCAGCAGTTATCCAGGAGCAGAGTACACCTTC. Its protein product is CASSYPGAEYTF.

The CDR3: CASSTSLAGVGEQYF. In DNA form, the CDR3 reads TGTGCCAGCAGCACCTCACTAGCGGGGGTAGGCGAGCAGTACTTC. The V and J genes are TRBV6-5 and TRBJ2-7, with 11 bases that match TRBD2. This CDR3 is 15 amino acids long. The V segment lost 6 bases and the J segment 6 bases; nucleotides outside the gene matches: 10. Germline lookup yields CDR1 MNHEY and CDR2 SVGAGI.

The V and J genes are TRBV4-3 and TRBJ2-7, with 9 bases matching TRBD1. V lost 0 bases to trimming and J lost 4 bases; unmatched junction nucleotides: 13. CDR1 LGHNA and CDR2 YSLEER come from the germline V gene. The length of the CDR3 is 18 residues. The CDR3 nucleotides read TGCGCCAGCAGCCAAGATCCTCCACTACAGGGGGCGCGATACGAGCAGTACTTC. Protein product: CASSQDPPLQGARYEQYF.

This clone was recorded once. The chain carries TRBV9 and TRBJ1-4; D uncertain. The CDR3 is 17 amino acids. CDR1 SGDLS and CDR2 YYNGEE come from the germline V gene. Between the trimmed V and J ends, which lost 0 bases and 0 bases, there was a span of 12 bases. The CDR3 DNA follows: TGTGCCAGCAGCGTAGGCCCCAGCCAGTCAACTAATGAAAAACTGTTTTTT. It yields the protein CASSVGPSQSTNEKLFF.

This sequence joins TRBV29-1 and TRBJ1-1, with D possibly TRBD1 on 6 matching bases. The length of the CDR3 is 12 residues. CDR1 and CDR2 (germline): SQVTM, ANQGSEA. CDR3 DNA: TGCAGACAGGGCGACTTGAACACTGAAGCTTTCTTT. It is translated as CRQGDLNTEAFF.

The chain employs TRBV30 and TRBJ1-3, with D unclear. CDR3 length: 16 residues. Trimming left V 2 bases short and J 3 bases short, with 17 bases between. CDR1 and CDR2 (germline): GTSNPN, SVGIG (reference sequence). CDR3 nucleotides: TGTGCCTGGAGTAACCAGGAGGTGCCTTTTGGAAACACCATATATTTT. Translating gives CAWSNQEVPFGNTIYF.

The V call is TRBV6-5, the J call TRBJ2-5; the D is unclear. The CDR3 spans 14 residues. The V gene lost 3 bases and the J gene lost 2 bases, with 10 bases spanning the gap. CDR1 MNHEY and CDR2 SVGAGI come from the germline V gene. CDR3 in DNA: TGTGCCAGCAGTTATCGACCATCGCAAGAGACCCAGTACTTC. Its protein product is CASSYRPSQETQYF.

V usage is TRBV14 and J usage is TRBJ2-3; 14 bases fit TRBD2. The CDR3 totals 17 residues. Germline values: CDR1 SGHDN, CDR2 FVKESK. V lost 1 base to trimming and J lost 0 bases; unmatched junction nucleotides: 0. CDR3 in DNA: TGTGCCAGCAGCCAAGGGACTAGCGGGAGGAGCACAGATACGCAGTATTTT. This gives the protein CASSQGTSGRSTDTQYF.

The gene calls are TRBV10-3 and TRBJ1-2; D may be TRBD1 (6 bases). The CDR3 is 13 residues long. Looked up from germline, CDR1 is ENHRY and CDR2 is SYGVKD. The V end lost 2 bases, the J end lost 4 bases, and 8 bases lay between the germline ends. The CDR3 loop reads CAISEEGGYGYTF. CDR3 nucleotide sequence: TGTGCCATCAGTGAGGAGGGGGGCTATGGCTACACCTTC.

The chain links TRBV9 to TRBJ2-1; either TRBD1 or TRBD2 may fit D (6 bases each). Germline V CDR1 and CDR2: SGDLS, YYNGEE. The CDR3 length is 15 residues. Trimming removed 0 bases at V and 7 bases at J, with 14 bases between. The CDR3 reads CASSVEGGTLNEQFF. The CDR3, as DNA: TGTGCCAGCAGCGTAGAGGGGGGTACATTGAATGAGCAGTTCTTC.

The chain is built from TRBV4-1 and TRBJ2-7; 10 bases are a match to TRBD1. CDR1 and CDR2 (germline): MGHRA, YSYEKL. The junction had 5 bases not matched to a gene; V was cut back by 1 base and J by 5 bases. This CDR3 has 15 amino acids. Here the CDR3 reads CASSQGRDRGHEQYF. In DNA, the CDR3 is TGCGCCAGCAGCCAAGGCCGGGACAGGGGCCACGAGCAGTACTTC.

The V and J genes are TRBV6-1 and TRBJ1-4; D remains ambiguous. The V gene's germline CDR1 is MNHNS and CDR2 SASEGT. V dropped 4 bases and J dropped 4 bases, with 7 bases sitting between them. The CDR3 length is 13 residues. The CDR3 region has the DNA TGTGCCAGCAGTGTCAGGTTTAATGAAAAACTGTTTTTT. This encodes CASSVRFNEKLFF.

The chain couples TRBV7-2 to TRBJ1-2; 7 bases fit TRBD1. Germline-derived CDR1 and CDR2 are SGHTA and FQGNSA. This CDR3 has 14 residues. V was pared by 9 bases and J by 5 bases, with 12 bases of the junction left unmatched. CDR3 residues: CASGRGGDWYGYTF. The CDR3 DNA sequence: TGTGCCAGTGGTAGAGGGGGCGATTGGTATGGCTACACCTTC.

The gene calls are TRBV23-1 and TRBJ2-2; 12 bases map to TRBD1. TRBV23-1 is an open reading frame, and its role is uncertain. The V gene end was trimmed by 4 bases and the J gene end by 4 bases; junction bases not matched to a gene: 4. The CDR3 sequence is 16 residues long. This chain's CDR3 is CASSRPGQGATGELFF. The DNA of the CDR3 is TGCGCCAGCAGTCGACCGGGACAGGGGGCCACCGGGGAGCTGTTTTTT.

The V and J genes are TRBV11-2 and TRBJ2-5; 8 bases align to TRBD2. V lost 4 bases, J lost 2 bases, and 6 bases stayed unmatched. Germline CDR1 is SGHAT and CDR2 is FQNNGV. The CDR3 covers 15 residues. This CDR3 reads CASSWGTSRQETQYF. CDR3 coding DNA: TGTGCCAGCAGCTGGGGGACTAGTAGACAAGAGACCCAGTACTTC.

This rearrangement joins TRBV7-8 to TRBJ2-2, with 8 bases fitting TRBD1. CDR1 is SGHVS, CDR2 FQNEAQ, per germline. V shed 6 bases, J shed 6 bases, and the junction held 12 bases outside the gene matches. The CDR3 totals 16 residues. CDR3 loop: CASRGTGYTRAGELFF. The CDR3 DNA sequence: TGTGCCAGCAGGGGGACAGGCTACACGAGGGCCGGGGAGCTGTTTTTT.